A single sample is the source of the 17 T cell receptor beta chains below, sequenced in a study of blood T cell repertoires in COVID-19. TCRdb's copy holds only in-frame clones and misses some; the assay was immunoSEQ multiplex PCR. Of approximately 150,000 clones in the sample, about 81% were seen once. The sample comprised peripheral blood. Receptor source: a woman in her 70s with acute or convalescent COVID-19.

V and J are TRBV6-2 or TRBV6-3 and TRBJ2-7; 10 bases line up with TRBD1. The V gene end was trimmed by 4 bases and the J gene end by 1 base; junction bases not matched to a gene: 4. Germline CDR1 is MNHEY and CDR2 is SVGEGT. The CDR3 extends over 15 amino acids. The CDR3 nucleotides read TGTGCCAGCAGTTCCCGGGACAGGGGTTCCTACGAGCAGTACTTC. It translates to CASSSRDRGSYEQYF.

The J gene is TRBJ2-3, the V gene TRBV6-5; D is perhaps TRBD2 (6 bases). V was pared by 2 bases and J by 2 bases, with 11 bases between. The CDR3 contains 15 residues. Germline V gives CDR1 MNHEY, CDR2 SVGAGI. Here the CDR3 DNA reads TGTGCCAGCAGTTACGGCGGGGACGCCACAGATACGCAGTATTTT. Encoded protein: CASSYGGDATDTQYF.

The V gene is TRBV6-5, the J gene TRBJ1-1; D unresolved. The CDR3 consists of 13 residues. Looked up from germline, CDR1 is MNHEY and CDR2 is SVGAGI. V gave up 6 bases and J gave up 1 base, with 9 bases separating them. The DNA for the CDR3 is TGTGCCAGCAGCTCCAGACAGAACACTGAAGCTTTCTTT. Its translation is CASSSRQNTEAFF.

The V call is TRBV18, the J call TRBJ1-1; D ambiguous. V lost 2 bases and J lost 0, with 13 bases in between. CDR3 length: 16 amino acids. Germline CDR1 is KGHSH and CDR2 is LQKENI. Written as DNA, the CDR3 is TGTGCCAGCTCACCAGGACTGACAAGGATGAACACTGAAGCTTTCTTT. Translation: CASSPGLTRMNTEAFF.

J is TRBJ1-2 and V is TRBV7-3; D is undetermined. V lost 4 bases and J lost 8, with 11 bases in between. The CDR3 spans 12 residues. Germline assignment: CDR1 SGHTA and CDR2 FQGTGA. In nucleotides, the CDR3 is TGTGCCAGCAGCTCCCCGGGTTTCGGCTACACCTTC. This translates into CASSSPGFGYTF.

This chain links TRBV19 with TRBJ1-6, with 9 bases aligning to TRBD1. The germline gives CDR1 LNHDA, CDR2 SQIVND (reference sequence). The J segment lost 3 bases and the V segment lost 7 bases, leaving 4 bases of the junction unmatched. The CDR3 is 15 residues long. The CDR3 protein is CASNPTGGYNSPLHF. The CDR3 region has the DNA TGTGCCAGTAATCCGACAGGGGGCTATAATTCACCCCTCCACTTT.

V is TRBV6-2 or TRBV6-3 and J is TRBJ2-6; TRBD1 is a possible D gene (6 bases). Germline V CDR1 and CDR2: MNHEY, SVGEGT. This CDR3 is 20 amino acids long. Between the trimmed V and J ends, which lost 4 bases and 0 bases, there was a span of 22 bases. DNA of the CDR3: TGTGCCAGCAGTTCGGAACAATTTAGACAGGTCATCTCTGGGGCCAACGTCCTGACTTTC. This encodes CASSSEQFRQVISGANVLTF.

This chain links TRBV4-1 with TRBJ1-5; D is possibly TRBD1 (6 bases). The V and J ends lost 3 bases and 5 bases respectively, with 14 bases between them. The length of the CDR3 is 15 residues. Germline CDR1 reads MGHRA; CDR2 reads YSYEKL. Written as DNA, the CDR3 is TGCGCCAGCAGCCAGGGCAGGACAGCCGATCAGCCCCAGCATTTT. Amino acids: CASSQGRTADQPQHF.

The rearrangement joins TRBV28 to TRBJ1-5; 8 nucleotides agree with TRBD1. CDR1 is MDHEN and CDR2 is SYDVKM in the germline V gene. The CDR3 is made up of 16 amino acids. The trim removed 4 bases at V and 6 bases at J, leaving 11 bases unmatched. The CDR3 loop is CASSSWGQAMGQPQHF. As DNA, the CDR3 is TGTGCCAGCAGTTCGTGGGGACAGGCAATGGGTCAGCCCCAGCATTTT.

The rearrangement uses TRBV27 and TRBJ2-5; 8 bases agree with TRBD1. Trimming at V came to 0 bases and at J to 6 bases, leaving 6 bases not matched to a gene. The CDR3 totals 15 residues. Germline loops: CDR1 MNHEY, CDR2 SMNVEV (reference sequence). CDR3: CASSLSQGAVKTQYF. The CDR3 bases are TGTGCCAGCAGTTTATCCCAGGGGGCTGTAAAGACCCAGTACTTC.

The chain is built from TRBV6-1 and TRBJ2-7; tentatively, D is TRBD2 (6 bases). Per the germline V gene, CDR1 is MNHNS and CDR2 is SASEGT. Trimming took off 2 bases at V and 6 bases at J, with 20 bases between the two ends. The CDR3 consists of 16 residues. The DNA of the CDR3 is TGTGCCAGCAGTGAAACCCTGACTAGTAGGTTTTCCGAGCAGTACTTC. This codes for CASSETLTSRFSEQYF.

CDR3 in amino acids: CASSIRGDQPQHF. CDR3 bases: TGTGCCAGTAGTATTCGGGGTGATCAGCCCCAGCATTTT. The rearrangement uses TRBV19 and TRBJ1-5; D ambiguous. The V and J ends lost 3 bases and 5 bases respectively, with 8 bases between them. The CDR3 length is 13 residues. The V gene's germline CDR1 is LNHDA and CDR2 SQIVND (reference sequence).

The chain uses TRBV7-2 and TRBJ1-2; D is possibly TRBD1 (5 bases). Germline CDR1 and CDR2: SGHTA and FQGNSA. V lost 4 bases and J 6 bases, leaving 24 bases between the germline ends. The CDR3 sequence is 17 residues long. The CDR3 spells CASSYAQTAPALNGYTF. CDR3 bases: TGTGCCAGCAGCTATGCGCAGACAGCGCCAGCCCTGAATGGCTACACCTTC. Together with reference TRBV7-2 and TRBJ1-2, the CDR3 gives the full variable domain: GAGVSQSPSNKVTEKGKDVELRCDPISGHTALYWYRQSLGQGLEFLIYFQGNSAPDKSGLPSDRFSAERTGGSVSTLTIQRTQQEDSAVYLCASSYAQTAPALNGYTFGSGTRLTVV.

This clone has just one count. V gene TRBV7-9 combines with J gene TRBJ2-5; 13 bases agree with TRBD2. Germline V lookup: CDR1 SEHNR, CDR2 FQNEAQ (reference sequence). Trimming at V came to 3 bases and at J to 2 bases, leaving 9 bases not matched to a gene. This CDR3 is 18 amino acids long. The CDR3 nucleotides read TGTGCCAGCAGCTTCGGACTAGCGGGGGATCCTTTTCAAGAGACCCAGTACTTC. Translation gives CASSFGLAGDPFQETQYF.

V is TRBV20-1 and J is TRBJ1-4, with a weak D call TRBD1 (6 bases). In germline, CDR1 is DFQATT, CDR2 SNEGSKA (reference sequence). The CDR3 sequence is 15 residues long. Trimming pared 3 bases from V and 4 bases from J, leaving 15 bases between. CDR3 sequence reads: CSASRGQRLNEKLFF. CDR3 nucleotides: TGCAGTGCTAGTCGTGGACAGAGACTTAATGAAAAACTGTTTTTT.

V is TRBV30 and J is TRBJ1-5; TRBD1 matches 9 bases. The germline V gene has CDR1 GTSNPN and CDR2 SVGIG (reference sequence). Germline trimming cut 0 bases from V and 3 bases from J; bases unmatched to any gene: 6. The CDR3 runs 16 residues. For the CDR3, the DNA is TGTGCCTGGAGTGTAAAGGGGACAGGGATCAATCAGCCCCAGCATTTT. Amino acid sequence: CAWSVKGTGINQPQHF.

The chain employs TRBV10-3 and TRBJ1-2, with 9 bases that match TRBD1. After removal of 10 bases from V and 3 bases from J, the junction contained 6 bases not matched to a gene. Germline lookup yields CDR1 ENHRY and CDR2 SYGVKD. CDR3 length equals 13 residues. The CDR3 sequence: CANHRGRDYGYTF. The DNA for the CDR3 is TGTGCCAACCACAGGGGGCGCGACTATGGCTACACCTTC.